Below, 16 T cell receptor beta chains from the same sample are listed, as sequenced in a study of CD8 T cells in ankylosing spondylitis. Each CDR3 protein gets one entry after TCRdb re-called the 5' RACE reads with MiXCR. The sample yields fewer than 500,000 distinct CDR3 sequences, roughly 25% seen once. Study results and caveats: Ankylosing spondylitis blood appeared to be characterized by a TCR beta motif of eight highly homologous variants.

These receptors' targets are unknown. What was sequenced was blood, either unsorted or a sorted T cell fraction (not recorded which). All receptors come from a male donor with ankylosing spondylitis.

This clonotype came up a few times. For the CDR3, the DNA is TGTGCCAGCAGCCCTGGACTAGAGATAAACATTCAGTACTTC. Protein product: CASSPGLEINIQYF. This sequence joins TRBV7-9 and TRBJ2-4; 7 positions match TRBD2. J gave up 6 bases and V 5 bases, and 7 bases lay outside the gene matches. The CDR3 is 14 amino acids. Germline lookup yields CDR1 SEHNR and CDR2 FQNEAQ (reference sequence). Filled out from reference TRBV7-9 and TRBJ2-4, the complete variable domain reads DTGVSQNPRHKITKRGQNVTFRCDPISEHNRLYWYRQTLGQGPEFLTYFQNEAQLEKSRLLSDRFSAERPKGSFSTLEIQRTEQGDSAMYLCASSPGLEINIQYFGAGTRLSVL.

This clonotype was observed a few times. The V call is TRBV20-1, the J call TRBJ2-7; 7 positions agree with TRBD2. Germline trimming cut 4 bases from V and 2 bases from J; bases unmatched to any gene: 2. CDR3 length: 12 amino acids. Germline V CDR1 and CDR2: DFQATT, SNEGSKA (reference sequence). In DNA form, the CDR3 reads TGCAGTGCTACGGGGAGGGCCTACGAGCAGTACTTC. As protein: CSATGRAYEQYF.

This clonotype came up a few times. The rearrangement joins TRBV7-8 to TRBJ1-2; 8 bases line up with TRBD1. This CDR3 comprises 15 residues. Trimming took 4 bases from V and 4 from J; bases not matched to a gene: 8. Germline values: CDR1 SGHVS, CDR2 FQNEAQ. The CDR3 sequence is CASSSTGTGPYGYTF. CDR3 DNA sequence: TGTGCCAGCAGCTCAACCGGGACAGGTCCCTATGGCTACACCTTC.

The gene calls are TRBV12-3 or TRBV12-4 and TRBJ2-4, with unresolved D. The V end lost 0 bases, the J end lost 8 bases, and 20 bases lay between the germline ends. There are 17 residues in the CDR3. The CDR3 spells CASSLAALVARRDIQYF. For the CDR3, the DNA is TGTGCCAGCAGTTTAGCGGCTTTGGTAGCCCGTCGAGACATTCAGTACTTC.

This clonotype was seen more than once but under ten times. V gene TRBV5-1 combines with J gene TRBJ2-5, with unresolved D. CDR1 and CDR2 from the germline V gene are SGHRS and YFSETQ. This CDR3 comprises 15 residues. Trimming pared 4 bases from V and 6 bases from J, leaving 19 bases between. CDR3 residues: CASSSDLPFTQTQYF. The CDR3 region has the DNA TGCGCCAGCAGCAGCGACCTTCCTTTTACCCAGACCCAGTACTTC.

This clonotype was recorded at least ten times. This chain joins TRBV15 and TRBJ2-5; a weak D match, TRBD1 (5 bases). Trimming shortened V by 0 bases and J by 5 bases, and 13 bases separated the two germline ends. The CDR3 contains 15 residues. The germline V gene encodes CDR1 LNHNV and CDR2 YYDKDF (reference sequence). The CDR3 loop reads CATSRDQGWDETQYF. The CDR3, as DNA: TGTGCCACCAGCAGAGATCAGGGTTGGGATGAGACCCAGTACTTC.

CDR3 DNA: TGTGCCAGCAGCCAAGATGTATCTCGACTAAGGGGTTCACCCCTCCACTTT. Translated: CASSQDVSRLRGSPLHF. V and J are TRBV3-1 and TRBJ1-6, with a possible D match to TRBD1 (5 bases). CDR3 length: 17 amino acids. Germline loops: CDR1 LGHDT, CDR2 YNNKEL (reference sequence). V was pared by 0 bases and J by 9 bases, with 18 bases between.

This clonotype occurred a few times. V is TRBV9 and J is TRBJ1-1, with 8 positions matching TRBD1. The V and J ends lost 1 base and 2 bases, in that order; junction bases with no gene match: 10. This CDR3 has 17 amino acids. Germline-derived CDR1 and CDR2 are SGDLS and YYNGEE. The CDR3 region is CASSVLGTGRLNTEAFF. In DNA, the CDR3 is TGTGCCAGCAGCGTACTCGGGACAGGTCGGCTCAACACTGAAGCTTTCTTT.

This clonotype was recorded a few times. This chain links TRBV7-2 with TRBJ1-2, with a weak D call TRBD1 (5 bases). V lost 5 bases to trimming and J lost 10 bases, with 14 bases between them. Germline V gives CDR1 SGHTA, CDR2 FQGNSA. The CDR3 spans 12 residues. The CDR3 spells CASSLGGGHYTF. The DNA for the CDR3 is TGTGCCAGCAGCCTTGGGGGTGGCCACTACACCTTC. Full variable domain (missing parts from reference TRBV7-2 and TRBJ1-2): GAGVSQSPSNKVTEKGKDVELRCDPISGHTALYWYRQSLGQGLEFLIYFQGNSAPDKSGLPSDRFSAERTGGSVSTLTIQRTQQEDSAVYLCASSLGGGHYTFGSGTRLTVV.

The chain uses TRBV7-2 and TRBJ1-6; D gene unclear. The germline V gene encodes CDR1 SGHTA and CDR2 FQGNSA. CDR3 length equals 11 residues. V dropped 5 bases and J dropped 10 bases, with 6 bases sitting between them. The CDR3 reads CASSSFSPLHF. The CDR3 DNA follows: TGTGCCAGCAGCAGTTTCTCACCCCTCCACTTT. The entire variable domain, with the rest obtained from reference TRBV7-2 and TRBJ1-6, is as follows: GAGVSQSPSNKVTEKGKDVELRCDPISGHTALYWYRQSLGQGLEFLIYFQGNSAPDKSGLPSDRFSAERTGGSVSTLTIQRTQQEDSAVYLCASSSFSPLHFGNGTRLTVT.

The rearrangement links TRBV30 to TRBJ1-1; TRBD1 aligns across 9 bases. V dropped 5 bases and J dropped 4; count of bases not matched to a gene: 5. The CDR3 contains 13 residues. CDR1 and CDR2 from the germline V gene are GTSNPN and SVGIG (reference sequence). CDR3 sequence (DNA): TGTGCCTGGGACAGGGGGGCGTTCACTGAAGCTTTCTTT. Protein product: CAWDRGAFTEAFF.

This chain connects TRBV6-1 to TRBJ2-5, with TRBD1 identical over 10 bases. Unmatched junction bases numbered 9, after V lost 6 bases and J lost 5 bases. The germline V gene encodes CDR1 MNHNS and CDR2 SASEGT. The CDR3 is 15 residues long. The CDR3 DNA follows: TGTGCCAGCAGCCCCGGGACAGGGGCCTGGGAGACCCAGTACTTC. Its protein product is CASSPGTGAWETQYF.

The chain uses TRBV5-1 and TRBJ2-1; D call uncertain. V was shortened by 5 bases and J by 0 bases, with 9 bases between the two germline ends. Germline V gives CDR1 SGHRS, CDR2 YFSETQ. The CDR3 consists of 14 residues. CDR3 bases: TGCGCCAGCAGAGCTCAGAGCTCCTACAATGAGCAGTTCTTC. The encoded protein is CASRAQSSYNEQFF.

The CDR3 sequence: CASTTAYQETQYF. CDR3 nucleotide sequence: TGCGCCAGCACAACAGCCTACCAAGAGACCCAGTACTTC. V gene TRBV5-1 combines with J gene TRBJ2-5; D uncertain. Trimming pared 6 bases from V and 0 bases from J, leaving 9 bases between. Germline-derived CDR1 and CDR2 are SGHRS and YFSETQ. This CDR3 contains 13 residues.

This clonotype was seen more than once but under ten times. The V and J genes are TRBV3-1 and TRBJ1-5, with no clear D. V lost 0 bases to trimming and J lost 2 bases, with 8 bases between them. This CDR3 contains 15 residues. Per the germline V gene, CDR1 is LGHDT and CDR2 is YNNKEL (reference sequence). The CDR3: CASSQDFLGNQPQHF. The CDR3 nucleotides read TGTGCCAGCAGCCAAGATTTTTTGGGCAATCAGCCCCAGCATTTT.

The rearrangement joins TRBV4-2 to TRBJ2-3; no definite D call. CDR3 length: 14 residues. The germline V and J ends were trimmed by 1 base and 0 bases, with 5 bases remaining between them. CDR1 and CDR2 from the germline V gene are LGHNA and YNFKEQ. CDR3 loop: CASSQGGSTDTQYF. CDR3 in DNA: TGTGCCAGCAGCCAAGGGGGAAGCACAGATACGCAGTATTTT.